This TCR beta chain emerged from a study of T cells in localized non-small cell lung cancer. Remarks on this clone: Its antigen remains unknown.

Assay: immunoSEQ multiplex PCR; the TCRdb copy retains only in-frame clones and omits some. The table includes 130,000 or so clones, approximately 88% detected once. The germline CDR1 and CDR2 sequences are MGHDK and SYGVNS. Germline trimming cut 9 bases from V and 1 base from J; bases unmatched to any gene: 5. This CDR3 region has 14 residues. Study observations and caveats: Median around 56 top-100 tumor clones were shared with paired adjacent lung.

This TCR was recovered from an older female donor with stage I lung adenocarcinoma. This chain joins TRBV25-1 and TRBJ2-2; TRBD2 aligns across 7 bases. This sample comprised peripheral blood, obtained before any cancer treatment. The CDR3 region is CASKQRENTGELFF. The CDR3 region has the DNA TGTGCCAGTAAGCAGCGGGAGAACACCGGGGAGCTGTTTTTT. Complete variable domain (other parts from reference TRBV25-1 and TRBJ2-2): EADIYQTPRYLVIGTGKKITLECSQTMGHDKMYWYQQDPGMELHLIHYSYGVNSTEKGDLSSESTVSRIRTEHFPLTLESARPSHTSQYLCASKQRENTGELFFGEGSRLTVL.